This T cell receptor (beta chain) was documented in a study of blood T cell repertoires in COVID-19. About the study: Acute and convalescent COVID-19 specimens originated in the United States, Italy and Spain. Nucleic acid was either cDNA or gDNA, and it came from T cells, B-cell-depleted T cells, or PBMCs.

Profiled with immunoSEQ multiplex PCR; TCRdb holds only in-frame clones, not every one. The table records about 260,000 clones, about 85% of them present only once. Clinical histories supplied by participants themselves formed the basis of cohort assignment. All recovered Cohort 3 donors got two negative PCRs, got clearance, or saw symptom resolution. Regarding this clone: This specimen includes other DNA sequences encoding the same CDR3.

The TCR originated in a woman aged 45-60 years who had recovered from COVID-19. The sample was PBMCs or T cells enriched from blood (not recorded which).

Here the CDR3 DNA reads TGCGCCAGCAGCTTTACGGGGGGCTATGGCTACACCTTC. It encodes CASSFTGGYGYTF. This chain connects TRBV5-1 to TRBJ1-2; D possibly corresponds to TRBD1 (5 bases). Germline values: CDR1 SGHRS, CDR2 YFSETQ. V was pared by 2 bases and J by 4 bases, with 9 bases between. This CDR3 contains 13 residues.